This T cell receptor beta chain emerged from a study of blood T cell repertoires in COVID-19. Seattle cases were enrolled at active infection and followed longitudinally. The CDR3 spans 14 residues. CDR1 KGHDR and CDR2 SFDVKD come from the germline V gene. Trimming cost V 5 bases and J 7 bases; bases outside gene matches: 4. Profiled with immunoSEQ multiplex PCR; TCRdb holds only in-frame clones, not every one. The sample yields tens of thousands of clones, roughly 87% seen once. This chain joins TRBV24-1 and TRBJ1-4; 9 nucleotides align to TRBD1. The sequencing sample was made of peripheral blood. This TCR derives from a man in his fifties or sixties with COVID-19, enrolled during active disease. The CDR3 bases are TGTGCCACCAGTGCTTCGGACAGGGGTGAAAAACTGTTTTTT. Amino acid sequence: CATSASDRGEKLFF.